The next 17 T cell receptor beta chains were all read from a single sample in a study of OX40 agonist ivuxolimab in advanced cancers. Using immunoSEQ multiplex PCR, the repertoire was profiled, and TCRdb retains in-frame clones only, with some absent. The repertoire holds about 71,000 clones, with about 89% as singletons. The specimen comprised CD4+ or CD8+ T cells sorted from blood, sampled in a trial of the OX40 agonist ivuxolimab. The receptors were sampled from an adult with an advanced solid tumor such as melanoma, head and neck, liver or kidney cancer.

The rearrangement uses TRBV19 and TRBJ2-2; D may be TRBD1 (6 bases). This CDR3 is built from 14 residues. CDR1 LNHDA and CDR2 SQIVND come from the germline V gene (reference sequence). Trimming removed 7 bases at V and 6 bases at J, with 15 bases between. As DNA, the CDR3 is TGTGCCAGTAATAGGGCAGGGGCGGCCGGGGAGCTGTTTTTT. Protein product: CASNRAGAAGELFF. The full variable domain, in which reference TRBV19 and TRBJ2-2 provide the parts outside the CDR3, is DGGITQSPKYLFRKEGQNVTLSCEQNLNHDAMYWYRQDPGQGLRLIYYSQIVNDFQKGDIAEGYSVSREKKESFPLTVTSAQKNPTAFYLCASNRAGAAGELFFGEGSRLTVL.

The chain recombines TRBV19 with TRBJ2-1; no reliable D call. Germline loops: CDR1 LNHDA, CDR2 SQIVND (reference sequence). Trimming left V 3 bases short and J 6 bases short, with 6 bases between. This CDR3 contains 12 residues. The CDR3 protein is CASSILPNEQFF. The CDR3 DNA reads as TGTGCCAGTAGTATCCTCCCCAATGAGCAGTTCTTC.

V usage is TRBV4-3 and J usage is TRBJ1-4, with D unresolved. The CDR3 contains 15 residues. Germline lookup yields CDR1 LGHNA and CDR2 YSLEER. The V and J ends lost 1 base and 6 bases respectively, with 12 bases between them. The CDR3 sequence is CASSQVIGLDEKLFF. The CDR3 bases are TGCGCCAGCAGCCAAGTAATTGGTTTAGATGAAAAACTGTTTTTT.

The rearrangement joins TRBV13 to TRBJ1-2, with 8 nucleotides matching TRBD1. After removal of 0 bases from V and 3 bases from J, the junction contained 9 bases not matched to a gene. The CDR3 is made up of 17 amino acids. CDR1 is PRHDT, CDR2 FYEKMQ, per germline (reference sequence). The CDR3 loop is CASSLGYSTGGDYGYTF. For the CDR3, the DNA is TGTGCCAGCAGCTTAGGTTATAGTACAGGGGGTGACTATGGCTACACCTTC. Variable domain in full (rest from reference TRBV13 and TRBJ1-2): AAGVIQSPRHLIKEKRETATLKCYPIPRHDTVYWYQQGPGQDPQFLISFYEKMQSDKGSIPDRFSAQQFSDYHSELNMSSLELGDSALYFCASSLGYSTGGDYGYTFGSGTRLTVV.

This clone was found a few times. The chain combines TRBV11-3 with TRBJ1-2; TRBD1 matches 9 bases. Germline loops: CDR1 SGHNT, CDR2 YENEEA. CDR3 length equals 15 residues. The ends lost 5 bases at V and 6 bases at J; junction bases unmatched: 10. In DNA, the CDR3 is TGTGCCAGCAGCAAACCGGGACAGGGCGCTGATGGCTACACCTTC. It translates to CASSKPGQGADGYTF.

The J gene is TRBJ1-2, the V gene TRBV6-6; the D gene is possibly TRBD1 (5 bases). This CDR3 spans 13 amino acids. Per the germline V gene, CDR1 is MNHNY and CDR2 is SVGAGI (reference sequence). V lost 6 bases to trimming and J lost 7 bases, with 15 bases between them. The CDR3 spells CASRPAEGTGYTF. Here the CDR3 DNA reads TGTGCCAGCAGACCAGCGGAGGGGACTGGCTACACCTTC.

The DNA for the CDR3 is TGTGCCAGCAGCTTAGGTCTAAGCTCCTACAATGAGCAGTTCTTC. Amino acids: CASSLGLSSYNEQFF. The chain recombines TRBV11-2 with TRBJ2-1; no reliable D call. The germline gives CDR1 SGHAT, CDR2 FQNNGV. CDR3 size: 15 residues. Trimming removed 1 base from V and 0 bases from J, with 7 bases in between.

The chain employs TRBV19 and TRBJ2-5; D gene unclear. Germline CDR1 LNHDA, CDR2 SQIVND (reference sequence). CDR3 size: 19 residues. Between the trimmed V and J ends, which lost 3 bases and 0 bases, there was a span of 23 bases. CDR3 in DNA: TGTGCCAGTAGTATCGGGCCCGGGCAGACAACCGTCCACCAAGAGACCCAGTACTTC. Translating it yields CASSIGPGQTTVHQETQYF.

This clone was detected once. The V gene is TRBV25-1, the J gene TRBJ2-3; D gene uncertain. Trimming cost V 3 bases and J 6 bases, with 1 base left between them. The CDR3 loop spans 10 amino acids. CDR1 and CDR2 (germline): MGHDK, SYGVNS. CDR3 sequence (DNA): TGTGCCAGCAGTGACGATACGCAGTATTTT. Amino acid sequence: CASSDDTQYF.

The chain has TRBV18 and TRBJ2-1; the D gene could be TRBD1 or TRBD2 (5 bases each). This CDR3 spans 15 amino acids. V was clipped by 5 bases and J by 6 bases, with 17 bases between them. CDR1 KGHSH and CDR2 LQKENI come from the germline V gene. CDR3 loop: CASSTLGTAGNEQFF. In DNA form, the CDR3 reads TGTGCCAGCTCAACCCTCGGGACGGCGGGCAATGAGCAGTTCTTC.

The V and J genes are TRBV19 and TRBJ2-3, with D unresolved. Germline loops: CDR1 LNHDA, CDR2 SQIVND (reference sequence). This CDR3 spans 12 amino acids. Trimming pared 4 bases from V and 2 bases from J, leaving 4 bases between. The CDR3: CASSTYTDTQYF. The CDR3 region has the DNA TGTGCCAGTAGTACCTACACAGATACGCAGTATTTT.

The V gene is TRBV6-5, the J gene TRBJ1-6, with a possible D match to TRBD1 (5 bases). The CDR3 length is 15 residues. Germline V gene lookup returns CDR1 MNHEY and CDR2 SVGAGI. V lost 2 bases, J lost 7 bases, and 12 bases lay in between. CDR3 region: CASSYLYGGNSPLHF. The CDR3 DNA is TGTGCCAGCAGTTACCTGTACGGGGGAAATTCACCCCTCCACTTT.

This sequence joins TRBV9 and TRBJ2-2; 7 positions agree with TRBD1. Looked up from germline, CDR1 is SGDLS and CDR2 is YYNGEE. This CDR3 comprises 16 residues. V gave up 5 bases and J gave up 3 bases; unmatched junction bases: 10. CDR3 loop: CASSHDRVRDTGELFF. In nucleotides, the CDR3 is TGTGCCAGCAGTCATGACAGGGTTCGGGACACCGGGGAGCTGTTTTTT.

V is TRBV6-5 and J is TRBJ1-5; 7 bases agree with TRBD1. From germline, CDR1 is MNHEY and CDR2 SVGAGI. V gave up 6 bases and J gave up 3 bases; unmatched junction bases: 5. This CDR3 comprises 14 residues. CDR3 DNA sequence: TGTGCCAGCAGCTGGACAGGCCCCAATCAGCCCCAGCATTTT. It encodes CASSWTGPNQPQHF.

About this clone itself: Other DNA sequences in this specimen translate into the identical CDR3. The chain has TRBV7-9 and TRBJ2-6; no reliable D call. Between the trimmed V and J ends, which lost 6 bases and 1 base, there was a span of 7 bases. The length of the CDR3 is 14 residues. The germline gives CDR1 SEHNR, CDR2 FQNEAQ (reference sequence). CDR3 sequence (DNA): TGTGCCAGCAGTTTAAGTTCTGGGGCCAACGTCCTGACTTTC. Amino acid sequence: CASSLSSGANVLTF. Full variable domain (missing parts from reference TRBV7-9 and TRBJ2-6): DTGVSQNPRHKITKRGQNVTFRCDPISEHNRLYWYRQTLGQGPEFLTYFQNEAQLEKSRLLSDRFSAERPKGSFSTLEIQRTEQGDSAMYLCASSLSSGANVLTFGAGSRLTVL.

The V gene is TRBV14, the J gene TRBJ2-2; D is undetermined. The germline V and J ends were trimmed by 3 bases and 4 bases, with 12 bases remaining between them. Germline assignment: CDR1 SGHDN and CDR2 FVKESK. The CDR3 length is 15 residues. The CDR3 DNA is TGTGCCAGCAGCCACGATCATGAAAGCACCGGGGAGCTGTTTTTT. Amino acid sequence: CASSHDHESTGELFF.

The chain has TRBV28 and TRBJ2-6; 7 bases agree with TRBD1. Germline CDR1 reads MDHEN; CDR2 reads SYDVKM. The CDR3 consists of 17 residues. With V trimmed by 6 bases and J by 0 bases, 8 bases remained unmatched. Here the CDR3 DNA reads TGTGCCAGCAGGACTGGACAGGTAACCTCTGGGGCCAACGTCCTGACTTTC. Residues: CASRTGQVTSGANVLTF. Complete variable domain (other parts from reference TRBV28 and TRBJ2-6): DVKVTQSSRYLVKRTGEKVFLECVQDMDHENMFWYRQDPGLGLRLIYFSYDVKMKEKGDIPEGYSVSREKKERFSLILESASTNQTSMYLCASRTGQVTSGANVLTFGAGSRLTVL.